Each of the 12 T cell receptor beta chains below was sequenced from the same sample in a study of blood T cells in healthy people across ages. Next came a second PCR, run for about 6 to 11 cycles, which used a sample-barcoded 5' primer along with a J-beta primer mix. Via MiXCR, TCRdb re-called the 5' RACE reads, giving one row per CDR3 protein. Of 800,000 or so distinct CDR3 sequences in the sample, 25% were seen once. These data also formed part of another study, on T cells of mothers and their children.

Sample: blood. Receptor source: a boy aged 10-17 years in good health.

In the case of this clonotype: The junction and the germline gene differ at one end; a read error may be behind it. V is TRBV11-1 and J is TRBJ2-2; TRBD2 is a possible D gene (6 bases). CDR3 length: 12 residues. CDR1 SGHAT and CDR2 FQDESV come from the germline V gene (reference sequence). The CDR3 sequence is CASSLGGGELVF. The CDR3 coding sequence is TGTGCCAGCAGTCTAGGTGGCGGGGAGCTGGTTTTT.

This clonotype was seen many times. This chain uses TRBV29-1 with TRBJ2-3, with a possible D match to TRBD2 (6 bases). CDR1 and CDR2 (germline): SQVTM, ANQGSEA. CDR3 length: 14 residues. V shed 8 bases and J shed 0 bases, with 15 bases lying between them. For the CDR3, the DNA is TGCAGCTCGAGAGCGGGCCTAAGCACAGATACGCAGTATTTT. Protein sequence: CSSRAGLSTDTQYF.

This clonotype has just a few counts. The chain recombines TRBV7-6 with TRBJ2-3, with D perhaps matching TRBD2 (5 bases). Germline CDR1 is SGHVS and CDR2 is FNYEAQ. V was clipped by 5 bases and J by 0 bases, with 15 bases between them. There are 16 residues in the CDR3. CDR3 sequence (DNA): TGTGCCAGCAGCCCAGGATGGGGAGCTAGCACAGATACGCAGTATTTT. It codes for CASSPGWGASTDTQYF.

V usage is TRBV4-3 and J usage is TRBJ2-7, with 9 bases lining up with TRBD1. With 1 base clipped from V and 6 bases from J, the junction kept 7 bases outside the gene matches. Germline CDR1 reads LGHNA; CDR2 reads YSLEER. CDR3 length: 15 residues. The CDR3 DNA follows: TGCGCCAGCAGCCAAGTAACAGGGACAGGGACCGAGCAGTACTTC. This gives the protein CASSQVTGTGTEQYF.

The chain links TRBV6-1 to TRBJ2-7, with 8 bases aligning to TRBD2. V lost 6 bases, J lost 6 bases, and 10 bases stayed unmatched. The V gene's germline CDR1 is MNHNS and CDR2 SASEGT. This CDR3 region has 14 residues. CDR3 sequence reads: CASRKGLGLPEQYF. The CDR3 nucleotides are TGTGCCAGCAGGAAGGGACTAGGTCTACCCGAGCAGTACTTC.

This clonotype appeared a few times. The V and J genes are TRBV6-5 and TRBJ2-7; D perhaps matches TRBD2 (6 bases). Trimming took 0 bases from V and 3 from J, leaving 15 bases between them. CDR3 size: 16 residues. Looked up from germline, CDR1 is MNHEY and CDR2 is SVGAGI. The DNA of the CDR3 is TGTGCCAGCAGTTACTCGAATTTACGGGGAGGCTACGAGCAGTACTTC. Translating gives CASSYSNLRGGYEQYF.

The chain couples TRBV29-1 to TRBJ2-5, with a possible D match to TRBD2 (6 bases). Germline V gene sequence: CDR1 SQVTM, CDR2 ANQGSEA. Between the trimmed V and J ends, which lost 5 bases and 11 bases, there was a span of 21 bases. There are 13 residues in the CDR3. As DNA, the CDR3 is TGCAGCGTTCGGAGGGACGGGGGATCGGAGCAGTACTTC. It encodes CSVRRDGGSEQYF.

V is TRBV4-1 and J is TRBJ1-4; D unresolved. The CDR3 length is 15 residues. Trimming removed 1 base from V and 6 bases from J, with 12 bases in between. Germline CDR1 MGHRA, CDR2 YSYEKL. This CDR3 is CASSQVGPLDEKLFF. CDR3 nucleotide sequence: TGCGCCAGCAGCCAAGTAGGACCACTGGATGAAAAACTGTTTTTT.

CDR3 nucleotide sequence: TGCGCCAGCAGCCAAGATGGGCCTGACTCTGGAAACACCATATATTTT. Amino acids: CASSQDGPDSGNTIYF. J is TRBJ1-3 and V is TRBV4-3, with D hard to call. Germline lookup yields CDR1 LGHNA and CDR2 YSLEER. Trimming shortened V by 0 bases and J by 0 bases, and 9 bases separated the two germline ends. The CDR3 contains 16 residues.

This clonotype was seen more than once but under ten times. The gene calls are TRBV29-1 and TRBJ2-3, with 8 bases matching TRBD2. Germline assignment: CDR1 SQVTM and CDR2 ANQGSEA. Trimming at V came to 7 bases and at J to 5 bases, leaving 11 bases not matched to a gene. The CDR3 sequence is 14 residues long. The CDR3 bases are TGCAGCGGGGGGGTAGCGGGGCAGGGAGATACGCAGTATTTT. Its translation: CSGGVAGQGDTQYF.

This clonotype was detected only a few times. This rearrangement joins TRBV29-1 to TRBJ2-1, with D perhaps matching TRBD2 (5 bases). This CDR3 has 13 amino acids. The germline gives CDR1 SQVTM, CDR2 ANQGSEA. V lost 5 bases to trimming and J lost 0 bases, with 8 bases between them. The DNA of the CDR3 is TGCAGCGTTAGGAGGAGCTCCTACAATGAGCAGTTCTTC. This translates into CSVRRSSYNEQFF.

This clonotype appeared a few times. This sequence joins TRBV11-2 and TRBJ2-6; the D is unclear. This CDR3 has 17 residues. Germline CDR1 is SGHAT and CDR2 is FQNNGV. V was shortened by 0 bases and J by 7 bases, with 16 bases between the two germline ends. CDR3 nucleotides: TGTGCCAGCAGCTTAGATTTTGGGTTTCTGGGCGCCAACGTCCTGACTTTC. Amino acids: CASSLDFGFLGANVLTF.